The T cell receptor (beta chain) under discussion was sequenced for a study of blood T cells in healthy people across ages. Broader study findings: A conclusive naive versus antigen-experienced comparison was prevented by the unsorted PBMCs. Roughly linear declines in TCR beta diversity per million T cells occurred with age. The long-lived group displayed more naive CD4+ cells, plus higher diversity, than the aged donors did.

J gave up 5 bases and V 6 bases, and 9 bases lay outside the gene matches. This CDR3 comprises 14 residues. The germline CDR1 and CDR2 sequences are MNHEY and SVGAGI. Only a few counts were recorded for this clonotype. Its antigen is not identified. PCR was performed a second time for roughly 7 to 11 cycles using a sample-barcoded 5' primer and a J-beta primer mix. TCRdb ran MiXCR on the 5' RACE reads and lists one entry per CDR3 protein. The sample lists about 570,000 distinct CDR3 sequences, roughly a quarter seen once, with 3% to 4% in the top ten. In addition, the sample was reused for a study of T cells of mothers and their children.

The sequence came from a boy younger than 10 in good health. The material sequenced was blood. The V and J genes are TRBV6-5 and TRBJ2-5, with TRBD2 matching over 7 bases. The CDR3: CASSPGWGGETQYF. The CDR3 region has the DNA TGTGCCAGCAGCCCAGGCTGGGGGGGGGAGACCCAGTACTTC.